These 3 T cell receptor beta chains came from one sample sequenced in a study of CD8+ T cells in alopecia areata. The treatment here: oral pan-JAK inhibitor, 5-10 mg twice daily. Reverse transcription of extracted RNA yielded cDNA, which provided the sequencing template. Clones were sequenced by immunoSEQ multiplex PCR, and TCRdb holds only the in-frame ones, with some missing. Among some 130,000 clones listed, 50% to 55% were seen once. The sequenced sample was CD4+ T cells sorted from blood, obtained at week 4, from a patient treated with tofacitinib. The source is a human donor with alopecia areata.

This sequence joins TRBV2 and TRBJ1-2; D not certain. Germline CDR1 is SNHLY and CDR2 is FYNNEI. The CDR3 is made up of 14 amino acids. The V end was cut by 3 bases, the J end by 4 bases, with 12 bases between. The CDR3 loop is CASSDEGFSYGYTF. The CDR3, as DNA: TGTGCCAGCAGTGATGAGGGATTCAGCTATGGCTACACCTTC.

This chain uses TRBV7-9 with TRBJ2-1; 12 positions match TRBD2. The CDR3 extends over 15 amino acids. Trimming took 5 bases from V and 6 from J; bases not matched to a gene: 5. Germline V gene lookup returns CDR1 SEHNR and CDR2 FQNEAQ (reference sequence). In nucleotides, the CDR3 is TGTGCCAGCAGCCGTCTAGCGGGAGGGCCCAATGAGCAGTTCTTC. Protein product: CASSRLAGGPNEQFF.

The V call is TRBV29-1, the J call TRBJ1-2; perhaps TRBD1 as D (5 bases). CDR3 size: 14 residues. V shed 4 bases and J shed 4 bases, with 16 bases lying between them. Per germline, CDR1 SQVTM and CDR2 ANQGSEA. The CDR3 DNA sequence: TGCAGCGTTGGTAGGGGCAGGGCGTCCTATGGCTACACCTTC. As protein: CSVGRGRASYGYTF. Full variable domain (outside the CDR3, taken from reference TRBV29-1 and TRBJ1-2): SAVISQKPSRDICQRGTSLTIQCQVDSQVTMMFWYRQQPGQSLTLIATANQGSEATYESGFVIDKFPISRPNLTFSTLTVSNMSPEDSSIYLCSVGRGRASYGYTFGSGTRLTVV.